This passage covers 26 T cell receptor beta chains from one sample sequenced in a study of technical replicates of blood from a few donors. Assay: immunoSEQ multiplex PCR; the TCRdb copy retains only in-frame clones and omits some. This sample has about 76,000 clones; more than 85% occur once, and the top ten carry around 0.26%. What was sequenced was T cells isolated from PBMCs. All receptors come from a human donor in good health.

The chain couples TRBV4-1 to TRBJ1-2, with 11 bases fitting TRBD1. With V trimmed by 3 bases and J by 3 bases, 6 bases remained unmatched. CDR1 MGHRA and CDR2 YSYEKL come from the germline V gene. This CDR3 is built from 16 residues. CDR3 loop: CASSHGTGGSHYGYTF. In DNA form, the CDR3 reads TGCGCCAGCAGCCACGGGACAGGGGGTAGTCACTATGGCTACACCTTC.

CDR3 loop: CASSFTGVGQPQHF. CDR3 nucleotides: TGTGCCAGCAGCTTTACAGGGGTTGGTCAGCCCCAGCATTTT. This chain links TRBV7-8 with TRBJ1-5; 7 positions match TRBD1. CDR3 length: 14 residues. Per germline, CDR1 SGHVS and CDR2 FQNEAQ. J gave up 6 bases and V 3 bases, and 5 bases lay outside the gene matches.

The rearrangement links TRBV4-1 to TRBJ2-1, with TRBD2 identical over 8 bases. Unmatched junction bases numbered 10, after V lost 0 bases and J lost 6 bases. Germline loops: CDR1 MGHRA, CDR2 YSYEKL. The length of the CDR3 is 17 residues. The CDR3 loop is CASSQDPSGSVANEQFF. The CDR3 DNA sequence: TGCGCCAGCAGCCAAGACCCCAGCGGGAGTGTCGCCAATGAGCAGTTCTTC.

The chain combines TRBV5-1 with TRBJ2-3; D gene unclear. The CDR3 is made up of 15 amino acids. Germline lookup yields CDR1 SGHRS and CDR2 YFSETQ. The V end lost 0 bases, the J end lost 3 bases, and 11 bases lay between the germline ends. CDR3 coding DNA: TGCGCCAGCAGCTTGGGGGCGATAAAAACAGATACGCAGTATTTT. Translation: CASSLGAIKTDTQYF.

This clone appeared a single time. The V gene is TRBV5-1, the J gene TRBJ1-1; no reliable D call. The germline V gene encodes CDR1 SGHRS and CDR2 YFSETQ. V lost 0 bases to trimming and J lost 0 bases, with 12 bases between them. This CDR3 is built from 16 residues. The CDR3 protein is CASSLVSWRMNTEAFF. The CDR3 coding sequence is TGCGCCAGCAGCTTGGTAAGTTGGAGGATGAACACTGAAGCTTTCTTT.

The chain carries TRBV7-8 and TRBJ1-5; D remains unclear. The CDR3 contains 16 residues. V was cut by 4 bases and J by 7 bases, with 20 bases left in between. Germline-derived CDR1 and CDR2 are SGHVS and FQNEAQ. CDR3 protein: CASSSPPRSIFQPQHF. DNA of the CDR3: TGTGCCAGCAGCTCTCCCCCCCGGAGCATTTTCCAGCCCCAGCATTTT. Full variable domain (outside the CDR3, taken from reference TRBV7-8 and TRBJ1-5): GAGVSQSPRYKVAKRGQDVALRCDPISGHVSLFWYQQALGQGPEFLTYFQNEAQLDKSGLPSDRFFAERPEGSVSTLKIQRTQQEDSAVYLCASSSPPRSIFQPQHFGDGTRLSIL.

The chain combines TRBV5-4 with TRBJ1-4; 8 positions agree with TRBD1. The CDR3 is made up of 15 amino acids. V shed 4 bases and J 3 bases; nucleotides not matched to a gene: 5. CDR1 is SGHNT, CDR2 YYREEE, per germline (reference sequence). This CDR3 reads CASSGNRGANEKLFF. CDR3 coding DNA: TGTGCCAGCAGCGGAAACAGGGGGGCTAATGAAAAACTGTTTTTT.

The genes are TRBV19 and TRBJ2-1; 10 bases map to TRBD2. Losses at the gene ends were 7 bases for V and 6 bases for J; bases not matched to a gene: 9. This CDR3 is built from 15 residues. Germline CDR1 reads LNHDA; CDR2 reads SQIVND (reference sequence). The CDR3 DNA sequence: TGTGCCAGTACGGATAGCGGGGGGAGAGTCAATGAGCAGTTCTTC. It is translated as CASTDSGGRVNEQFF.

The count of this clone is one. The chain carries TRBV19 and TRBJ2-3; 11 nucleotides match TRBD2. Looked up from germline, CDR1 is LNHDA and CDR2 is SQIVND (reference sequence). This CDR3 has 17 amino acids. Germline trimming cut 4 bases from V and 6 bases from J; bases unmatched to any gene: 12. CDR3 protein: CASSTSLAGGSADTQYF. CDR3 in DNA: TGTGCCAGTAGTACCTCCTTAGCGGGGGGGAGCGCGGATACGCAGTATTTT. The full variable domain, rest sourced from reference TRBV19 and TRBJ2-3, is DGGITQSPKYLFRKEGQNVTLSCEQNLNHDAMYWYRQDPGQGLRLIYYSQIVNDFQKGDIAEGYSVSREKKESFPLTVTSAQKNPTAFYLCASSTSLAGGSADTQYFGPGTRLTVL.

This clone was picked up one time. The V gene is TRBV6-1, the J gene TRBJ2-1; TRBD2 agrees at 12 bases. The CDR3 contains 15 residues. Trimming took 2 bases from V and 6 from J; bases not matched to a gene: 2. Germline V gene sequence: CDR1 MNHNS, CDR2 SASEGT. In DNA, the CDR3 is TGTGCCAGCAGTGAACTAGCGGGGGGGCCCAATGAGCAGTTCTTC. Amino acids: CASSELAGGPNEQFF.

This sequence joins TRBV7-9 and TRBJ1-4, with no clear D. The CDR3 is 15 residues long. Germline CDR1 SEHNR, CDR2 FQNEAQ (reference sequence). V lost 6 bases and J 5 bases, leaving 16 bases between the germline ends. The chain's CDR3 is CASRASPGENEKLFF. The CDR3 DNA is TGTGCCAGCAGAGCAAGTCCGGGTGAAAATGAAAAACTGTTTTTT.

This chain connects TRBV29-1 to TRBJ1-1; tentatively, D is TRBD1 (5 bases). V lost 6 bases to trimming and J lost 2 bases, with 16 bases between them. Germline CDR1 reads SQVTM; CDR2 reads ANQGSEA. The CDR3 is 14 residues long. The CDR3 region is CSVNGDSLNTEAFF. The CDR3 bases are TGCAGCGTGAATGGCGACAGCCTCAACACTGAAGCTTTCTTT.

This chain uses TRBV5-6 with TRBJ2-2; 9 bases are shared with TRBD1. The CDR3 totals 17 residues. After removal of 9 bases from V and 1 base from J, the junction contained 13 bases not matched to a gene. The germline V gene has CDR1 SGHDT and CDR2 YYEEEE. CDR3 DNA: TGTGCCACCGCGCGCCTACAGGGGGCACTGAACACCGGGGAGCTGTTTTTT. This encodes CATARLQGALNTGELFF. The whole variable domain, remainder taken from reference TRBV5-6 and TRBJ2-2, is DAGVTQSPTHLIKTRGQQVTLRCSPKSGHDTVSWYQQALGQGPQFIFQYYEEEERQRGNFPDRFSGHQFPNYSSELNVNALLLGDSALYLCATARLQGALNTGELFFGEGSRLTVL.

This chain uses TRBV7-6 with TRBJ2-7; 10 nucleotides agree with TRBD1. J lost 3 bases, V lost 5 bases, and 4 bases had no gene match. The CDR3 is 14 amino acids. The V gene's germline CDR1 is SGHVS and CDR2 FNYEAQ. The CDR3 DNA reads as TGTGCCAGCAGCCCACGGACAGGGGGCTACGAGCAGTACTTC. Amino acids: CASSPRTGGYEQYF.

This clone was seen just once. The V call is TRBV9, the J call TRBJ1-1; TRBD1 might be the D (5 bases). V lost 0 bases, J lost 9 bases, and 12 bases lay in between. The CDR3 has 13 residues. The germline V gene encodes CDR1 SGDLS and CDR2 YYNGEE. This CDR3 reads CASSVVRAYQAFF. In nucleotides, the CDR3 is TGTGCCAGCAGCGTAGTCAGGGCATATCAAGCTTTCTTT.

This clone was seen more than once but under ten times. This chain links TRBV15 with TRBJ2-1; a possible D gene is TRBD2 (6 bases). CDR1 is LNHNV and CDR2 is YYDKDF in the germline V gene (reference sequence). CDR3 length: 15 residues. V was shortened by 0 bases and J by 5 bases, with 11 bases between the two germline ends. CDR3 DNA sequence: TGTGCCACCAGCAGAGACGGGACTCTGAACAATGAGCAGTTCTTC. It encodes CATSRDGTLNNEQFF.

The chain joins TRBV6-4 to TRBJ2-3, with TRBD1 matching 9 bases. CDR1 and CDR2 from the germline V gene are MRHNA and SNTAGT. V shed 3 bases, J shed 2 bases, and the junction held 3 bases outside the gene matches. CDR3 size: 15 residues. CDR3 in amino acids: CASSEGDRATDTQYF. For the CDR3, the DNA is TGTGCCAGCAGTGAAGGGGACAGGGCCACAGATACGCAGTATTTT.

The chain links TRBV4-1 to TRBJ2-1; D is uncertain. This CDR3 has 15 residues. In germline, CDR1 is MGHRA, CDR2 YSYEKL. The ends were cut back, 0 bases at V and 5 bases at J, with 11 bases in the middle. The CDR3 here is CASSQDSFVNNEQFF. The CDR3 region has the DNA TGCGCCAGCAGCCAAGACAGTTTCGTGAACAATGAGCAGTTCTTC.

J is TRBJ2-1 and V is TRBV6-4; TRBD2 agrees at 8 bases. CDR1 and CDR2 (germline): MRHNA, SNTAGT. The CDR3 is 16 residues long. V lost 0 bases to trimming and J lost 4 bases; unmatched junction nucleotides: 5. The CDR3 protein is CASSDSNAGGYNEQFF. The CDR3 DNA reads as TGTGCCAGCAGTGACTCGAACGCGGGGGGATACAATGAGCAGTTCTTC.

V is TRBV5-1 and J is TRBJ2-5; D is perhaps TRBD1 (6 bases). Per the germline V gene, CDR1 is SGHRS and CDR2 is YFSETQ. The length of the CDR3 is 13 residues. Trimming stripped 6 bases from V and 2 bases from J, with 11 bases between. DNA for the CDR3: TGCGCCAGCAATCAGGGGCATCAAGAGACCCAGTACTTC. Its translation is CASNQGHQETQYF.

This chain links TRBV5-1 with TRBJ2-5, with D possibly TRBD2 on 6 matching bases. The CDR3 runs to 16 residues. Germline V CDR1 and CDR2: SGHRS, YFSETQ. The germline V and J ends were trimmed by 4 bases and 7 bases, with 23 bases remaining between them. CDR3 region: CASSPSWTGEVGTQYF. The CDR3 bases are TGCGCCAGCAGCCCCTCTTGGACGGGGGAGGTTGGGACCCAGTACTTC.

The CDR3 region is CASSIAQTLAAVYGELFF. The CDR3 nucleotides are TGTGCCAGTAGTATAGCTCAAACACTAGCGGCGGTTTACGGGGAGCTGTTTTTT. V gene TRBV19 combines with J gene TRBJ2-2; 8 nucleotides agree with TRBD2. The CDR3 runs to 18 residues. J was trimmed by 7 bases and V by 1 base; bases with no gene match: 14. Germline V gene data show CDR1 as LNHDA and CDR2 as SQIVND (reference sequence).

The gene calls are TRBV2 and TRBJ2-1; D is unclear. Trimming removed 7 bases at V and 9 bases at J, with 10 bases between. From germline, CDR1 is SNHLY and CDR2 FYNNEI. CDR3 length: 11 amino acids. The chain's CDR3 is CASTTTAEQFF. CDR3 in DNA: TGTGCCAGCACCACCACTGCTGAGCAGTTCTTC.

The CDR3 bases are TGTGCCAGCTCACCGCCGGGACAGGGTTCCGGCGAGCAGTACTTC. It specifies CASSPPGQGSGEQYF. This chain uses TRBV18 with TRBJ2-7; 9 nucleotides match TRBD1. This CDR3 has 15 residues. Trimming took 3 bases from V and 6 from J; bases not matched to a gene: 9. Germline V gene data show CDR1 as KGHSH and CDR2 as LQKENI.

V is TRBV6-1 and J is TRBJ2-1, with 11 bases matching TRBD1. With 6 bases clipped from V and 6 bases from J, the junction kept 4 bases outside the gene matches. The germline CDR1 and CDR2 sequences are MNHNS and SASEGT. The CDR3 totals 14 residues. CDR3: CASRTGTGGNEQFF. The DNA for the CDR3 is TGTGCCAGCAGGACCGGGACAGGGGGCAATGAGCAGTTCTTC.

This sequence joins TRBV11-3 and TRBJ2-7; D remains unclear. Germline CDR1 is SGHNT and CDR2 is YENEEA. CDR3 length equals 13 residues. With 5 bases removed from V and 0 bases from J, the gap between germline ends came to 8 bases. The CDR3 DNA is TGTGCCAGCAGCACCAGACTCTCCTACGAGCAGTACTTC. The encoded protein is CASSTRLSYEQYF.